This T cell receptor beta chain is drawn from a study of blood T cell repertoires in COVID-19. In the study overall: From the United States, Italy and Spain came samples of acute and convalescent COVID-19. PBMCs, B-cell-depleted T cells, or T cells provided the cDNA or gDNA that made up the material.

In the authors' workflow: The authors estimated nucleated cell counts from reference gene primer amplification. Repertoires were generated with immunoSEQ multiplex PCR, while TCRdb's copy carries only in-frame clones and drops some. That table supplies the V and J calls and clone size; D and trimming were determined from the DNA. The data show tens of thousands of clones, 88% seen once. V gave up 0 bases and J gave up 9 bases, with 7 bases separating them. The CDR3 runs 12 residues. CDR1 is SGDLS, CDR2 YYNGEE, per germline. Sequencing used peripheral blood. The TCR was taken from a human donor in a cohort sampled during active COVID-19. The chain combines TRBV9 with TRBJ2-1; D not certain. CDR3 sequence: CASSVDRGEQFF. The CDR3 DNA reads as TGTGCCAGCAGCGTAGACCGAGGTGAGCAGTTCTTC.